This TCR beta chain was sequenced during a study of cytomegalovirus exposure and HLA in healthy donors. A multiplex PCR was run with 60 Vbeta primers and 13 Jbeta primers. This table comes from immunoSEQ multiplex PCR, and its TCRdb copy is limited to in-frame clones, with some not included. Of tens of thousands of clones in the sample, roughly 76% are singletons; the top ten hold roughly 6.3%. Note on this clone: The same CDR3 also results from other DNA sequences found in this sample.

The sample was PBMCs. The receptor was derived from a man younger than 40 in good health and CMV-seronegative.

The CDR3 protein is CSAGETYEQYF. Here the CDR3 DNA reads TGCAGCGCCGGGGAGACCTACGAGCAGTACTTC. The chain uses TRBV29-1 and TRBJ2-7; possible D gene TRBD2, 5 bases. This CDR3 spans 11 amino acids. V lost 7 bases and J lost 2, with 9 bases in between. Looked up from germline, CDR1 is SQVTM and CDR2 is ANQGSEA.